What follows are 21 T cell receptor beta chains derived from one specimen sequenced in a study of blood T cells in healthy people across ages. A second PCR, run for about 7 to 12 cycles, used a sample-barcoded 5' primer plus a J-beta primer mix. TCRdb analysed the 5' RACE reads with MiXCR anew, one entry per CDR3 protein. The sample consists of under 1,000,000 distinct CDR3 sequences, more than 35% of them appearing once. The sample consisted of blood. The receptors here all came from a man at least 80 years old in good health.

The rearrangement links TRBV7-9 to TRBJ2-4; no clear D. The better agreement between TRBJ2-7 and the DNA end casts doubt on the J call. The CDR3 is 14 residues long. Germline V gene sequence: CDR1 SEHNR, CDR2 FQNEAQ (reference sequence). The CDR3 region is CASPGERSPYEQYF. In DNA form, the CDR3 reads TGTGCCAGCCCCGGTGAGAGGTCCCCCTACGAGCAGTACTTC.

This clonotype was detected many times. The rearrangement joins TRBV7-2 to TRBJ2-7, with TRBD1 matching 10 bases. The CDR3 contains 14 residues. V was clipped by 5 bases and J by 6 bases; unmatched bases: 7. CDR1 and CDR2 from the germline V gene are SGHTA and FQGNSA. In DNA form, the CDR3 reads TGTGCCAGCAGCCCTCGACAGGGGGCCAGCGAGCAGTACTTC. Translated: CASSPRQGASEQYF.

This clonotype has ten or more counts. The rearrangement joins TRBV20-1 to TRBJ2-1, with 9 bases matching TRBD2. Trimming took 5 bases from V and 2 from J; bases not matched to a gene: 7. There are 15 residues in the CDR3. Germline-derived CDR1 and CDR2 are DFQATT and SNEGSKA (reference sequence). The chain's CDR3 is CSAGDSGSAYNEQFF. As DNA, the CDR3 is TGCAGTGCTGGGGATAGCGGGAGCGCCTACAATGAGCAGTTCTTC.

This clonotype was detected a few times. The rearrangement joins TRBV12-3 or TRBV12-4 to TRBJ2-6, with D hard to call. CDR3 size: 15 residues. V lost 3 bases, J lost 1 base, and 7 bases lay in between. The CDR3 sequence is CASSFGLSGANVLTF. DNA of the CDR3: TGTGCCAGCAGTTTCGGCCTTTCTGGGGCCAACGTCCTGACTTTC.

This clonotype was picked up many times. V usage is TRBV7-6 and J usage is TRBJ2-7; D gene ambiguous. CDR1 and CDR2 (germline): SGHVS, FNYEAQ. The CDR3 is made up of 16 amino acids. V lost 4 bases and J lost 0, with 16 bases in between. The CDR3 bases are TGTGCCAGCAGCTCCGGCCCGGCGGAGAGCTCCTACGAGCAGTACTTC. Protein: CASSSGPAESSYEQYF.

The chain employs TRBV6-5 and TRBJ2-1; 8 bases map to TRBD1. This CDR3 has 15 residues. Germline V lookup: CDR1 MNHEY, CDR2 SVGAGI. V dropped 7 bases and J dropped 7; count of bases not matched to a gene: 12. The CDR3 region is CASTTSGQGANEQFF. In nucleotides, the CDR3 is TGTGCCAGCACCACGAGTGGGCAGGGGGCAAATGAGCAGTTCTTC.

In the case of this clonotype: A clone one base away is much larger, so this may be a read error. The J gene is TRBJ2-5, the V gene TRBV12-3 or TRBV12-4; D gene uncertain. V shed 6 bases and J shed 5 bases, with 10 bases lying between them. This CDR3 is built from 12 residues. The CDR3 spells CASSGPEETQYF. CDR3 bases: TGTGCCAGCAGCGGACCAGAGGAGACCCAGTACTTC.

This chain uses TRBV18 with TRBJ2-1, with D possibly called TRBD1 or TRBD2 (5 bases each). Germline V gene lookup returns CDR1 KGHSH and CDR2 LQKENI. Between the trimmed V and J ends, which lost 0 bases and 4 bases, there was a span of 13 bases. The CDR3 loop spans 16 amino acids. The chain's CDR3 is CASSPPSGRDYNEQFF. The CDR3 DNA is TGTGCCAGCTCACCACCGTCAGGGAGAGATTACAATGAGCAGTTCTTC. Drawing the rest from reference TRBV18 and TRBJ2-1, the complete variable domain is NAGVMQNPRHLVRRRGQEARLRCSPMKGHSHVYWYRQLPEEGLKFMVYLQKENIIDESGMPKERFSAEFPKEGPSILRIQQVVRGDSAAYFCASSPPSGRDYNEQFFGPGTRLTVL.

This clonotype was seen a handful of times. The chain couples TRBV4-2 to TRBJ2-7; no clear D gene. This CDR3 comprises 15 residues. V was cut by 0 bases and J by 2 bases, with 11 bases left in between. Germline-derived CDR1 and CDR2 are LGHNA and YNFKEQ. The CDR3 reads CASSQDSAGPYEQYF. The CDR3 DNA reads TGTGCCAGCAGCCAAGATTCGGCTGGGCCCTACGAGCAGTACTTC.

This clonotype was detected a few times. J is TRBJ2-5 and V is TRBV7-9, with D perhaps assigned TRBD1 or TRBD2 (5 bases each). Trimming removed 5 bases from V and 2 bases from J, with 18 bases in between. CDR3 length: 16 amino acids. From germline, CDR1 is SEHNR and CDR2 FQNEAQ (reference sequence). CDR3 sequence (DNA): TGTGCCAGCAGCGAGGGGTCCGGGGTGGTACAAGAGACCCAGTACTTC. It encodes CASSEGSGVVQETQYF.

In this sample, this clonotype turned up many times. A much larger clone lies a single base off, so this may be a read error. This rearrangement joins TRBV6-2 or TRBV6-3 to TRBJ2-7, with TRBD2 identical over 8 bases. J gave up 4 bases and V 1 base, and 6 bases lay outside the gene matches. Looked up from germline, CDR1 is MNHEY and CDR2 is SVGEGT. This CDR3 region has 15 residues. Written as DNA, the CDR3 is TGTGCCAGCAGTTACTGGCGAGCGGGAGAGTACGAGCAGTACTTC. As protein: CASSYWRAGEYEQYF.

This clonotype was found many times. The chain links TRBV12-3 or TRBV12-4 to TRBJ2-7, with a tentative D call TRBD1 (5 bases). The V and J ends lost 6 bases and 5 bases respectively, with 14 bases between them. The CDR3 is made up of 13 amino acids. CDR3 coding DNA: TGTGCCAGCAGGAGAAGACAGTTGGACGAGCAGTACTTC. Protein product: CASRRRQLDEQYF.

The chain has TRBV12-3 or TRBV12-4 and TRBJ1-5; TRBD1 is a possible D gene (5 bases). Between the trimmed V and J ends, which lost 5 bases and 6 bases, there was a span of 8 bases. This CDR3 is built from 12 residues. As DNA, the CDR3 is TGTGCCAGCAGTCCAAGGGGTCAGCCCCAGCATTTT. Translation: CASSPRGQPQHF.

The chain employs TRBV4-2 and TRBJ1-6; TRBD1 might be the D (5 bases). The germline V and J ends were trimmed by 3 bases and 10 bases, with 10 bases remaining between them. The CDR3 runs 13 residues. The germline gives CDR1 LGHNA, CDR2 YNFKEQ. CDR3 sequence (DNA): TGTGCCAGCAGCCAGGGGCTGGGGTCACCCCTCCACTTT. Translating gives CASSQGLGSPLHF.

The chain employs TRBV6-6 and TRBJ2-1, with 9 bases that match TRBD1. V gave up 11 bases and J gave up 7 bases; unmatched junction bases: 9. CDR1 is MNHNY, CDR2 SVGAGI, per germline (reference sequence). CDR3 length: 13 residues. The CDR3 DNA is TGTGCCGCCTCCGGGACAGGGAGGAATGAGCAGTTCTTC. It translates to CAASGTGRNEQFF.

The J gene is TRBJ1-1, the V gene TRBV20-1, with D maybe TRBD1 (5 bases). Trimming removed 3 bases from V and 10 bases from J, with 12 bases in between. CDR1 and CDR2 (germline): DFQATT, SNEGSKA (reference sequence). This CDR3 spans 11 amino acids. The CDR3 region has the DNA TGCAGTGCTAGTCGGGGCCGGTTAGCTTTCTTT. Translation gives CSASRGRLAFF.

There are a few counts of this clonotype. This chain joins TRBV20-1 and TRBJ1-5; D gene ambiguous. The germline V and J ends were trimmed by 3 bases and 5 bases, with 14 bases remaining between them. In germline, CDR1 is DFQATT, CDR2 SNEGSKA (reference sequence). The CDR3 covers 14 residues. The CDR3 DNA reads as TGCAGTGCTAGGTTCCGGGCCCTCCATCAGCCCCAGCATTTT. It is translated as CSARFRALHQPQHF.

On this clonotype: At one of its ends the junction is not consistent with the germline gene, which may arise from a read error. The V gene is TRBV7-9, the J gene TRBJ1-5, with D possibly TRBD1 on 6 matching bases. This CDR3 is built from 18 residues. CDR1 and CDR2 (germline): SEHNR, FQNEAQ (reference sequence). The CDR3 spells CSSSLGGFGAYSNQPQHF. The CDR3 DNA reads TGTTCCAGCAGCTTAGGGGGGTTCGGCGCCTATAGCAATCAGCCCCAGCATTTT. The variable domain in full, with the rest retrieved from reference TRBV7-9 and TRBJ1-5, is DTGVSQNPRHKITKRGQNVTFRCDPISEHNRLYWYRQTLGQGPEFLTYFQNEAQLEKSRLLSDRFSAERPKGSFSTLEIQRTEQGDSAMYLCSSSLGGFGAYSNQPQHFGDGTRLSIL.

The rearrangement uses TRBV20-1 and TRBJ2-3; D gene uncertain. Germline CDR1 and CDR2: DFQATT and SNEGSKA (reference sequence). V was pared by 4 bases and J by 4 bases, with 24 bases between. CDR3 length: 17 amino acids. CDR3 sequence: CSATATVDLVSADTQYF. CDR3 bases: TGCAGTGCTACCGCGACGGTGGATCTGGTCTCAGCAGATACGCAGTATTTT.

This clonotype came up once. The chain has TRBV5-4 and TRBJ2-1, with D uncertain. This CDR3 is 15 amino acids long. Looked up from germline, CDR1 is SGHNT and CDR2 is YYREEE (reference sequence). Trimming took off 1 base at V and 6 bases at J, with 14 bases between the two ends. The CDR3 nucleotides are TGTGCCAGCAGCTTGAACAGTTTGGGGTCCAATGAGCAGTTCTTC. Its protein product is CASSLNSLGSNEQFF.

The genes are TRBV27 and TRBJ2-3; D not resolved. This CDR3 has 13 residues. The V end lost 7 bases, the J end lost 2 bases, and 10 bases lay between the germline ends. Germline CDR1 MNHEY, CDR2 SMNVEV (reference sequence). The CDR3 DNA is TGTGCCAGCACGCAGACGATCACAGATACGCAGTATTTT. It translates to CASTQTITDTQYF.